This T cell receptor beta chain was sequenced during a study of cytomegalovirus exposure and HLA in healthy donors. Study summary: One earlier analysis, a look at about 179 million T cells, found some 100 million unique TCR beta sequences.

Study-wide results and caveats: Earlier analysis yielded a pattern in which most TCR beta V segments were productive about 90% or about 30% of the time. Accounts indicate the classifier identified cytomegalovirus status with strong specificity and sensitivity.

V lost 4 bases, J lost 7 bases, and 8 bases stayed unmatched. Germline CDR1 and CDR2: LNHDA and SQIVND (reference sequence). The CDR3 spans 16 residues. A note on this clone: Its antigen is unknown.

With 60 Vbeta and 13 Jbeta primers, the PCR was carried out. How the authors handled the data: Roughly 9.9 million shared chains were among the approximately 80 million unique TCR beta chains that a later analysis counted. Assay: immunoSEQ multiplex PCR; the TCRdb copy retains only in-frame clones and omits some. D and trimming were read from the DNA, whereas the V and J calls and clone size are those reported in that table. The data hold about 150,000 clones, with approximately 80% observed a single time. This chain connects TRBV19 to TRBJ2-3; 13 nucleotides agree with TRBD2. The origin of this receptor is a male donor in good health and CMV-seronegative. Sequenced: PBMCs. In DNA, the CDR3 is TGTGCCAGTAGTAGGGGGACTAGCGGGAAAGGATATACGCAGTATTTT. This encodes CASSRGTSGKGYTQYF. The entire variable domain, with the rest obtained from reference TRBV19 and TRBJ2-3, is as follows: DGGITQSPKYLFRKEGQNVTLSCEQNLNHDAMYWYRQDPGQGLRLIYYSQIVNDFQKGDIAEGYSVSREKKESFPLTVTSAQKNPTAFYLCASSRGTSGKGYTQYFGPGTRLTVL.